This T cell receptor beta chain stems from a study of immune cell composition in non-small cell lung cancer. Clones were sequenced by immunoSEQ multiplex PCR, and TCRdb holds only the in-frame ones, with some missing. The sample lists about 11,000 clones, about 60% occurring once. Germline loops: CDR1 SGHNT, CDR2 YYREEE (reference sequence). The CDR3 covers 17 residues. Trimming removed 0 bases from V and 0 bases from J, with 10 bases in between. What was sequenced was lung tumor tissue. This clonotype originated in a human donor with non-small cell lung cancer. V gene TRBV5-4 combines with J gene TRBJ2-6, with D possibly being TRBD2 (6 bases). The CDR3 bases are TGTGCCAGCAGCTTGGGTGGGGGGAGCTCTGGGGCCAACGTCCTGACTTTC. It translates to CASSLGGGSSGANVLTF.